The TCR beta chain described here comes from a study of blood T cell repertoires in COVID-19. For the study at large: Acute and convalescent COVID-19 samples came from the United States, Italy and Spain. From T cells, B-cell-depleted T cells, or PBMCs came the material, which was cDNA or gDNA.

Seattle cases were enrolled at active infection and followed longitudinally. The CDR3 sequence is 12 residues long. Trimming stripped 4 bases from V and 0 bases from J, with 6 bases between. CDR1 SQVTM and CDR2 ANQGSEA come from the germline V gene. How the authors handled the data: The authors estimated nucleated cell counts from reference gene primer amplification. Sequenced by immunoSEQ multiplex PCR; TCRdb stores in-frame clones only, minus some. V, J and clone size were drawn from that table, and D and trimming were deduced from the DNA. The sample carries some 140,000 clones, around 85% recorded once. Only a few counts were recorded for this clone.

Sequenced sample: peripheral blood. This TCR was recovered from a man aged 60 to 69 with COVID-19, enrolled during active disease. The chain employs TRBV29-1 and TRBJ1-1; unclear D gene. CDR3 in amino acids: CSVVQMNTEAFF. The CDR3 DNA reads TGCAGCGTTGTACAGATGAACACTGAAGCTTTCTTT.